Sequencing of this T cell receptor (beta chain) was carried out in a study of cytomegalovirus exposure and HLA in healthy donors. The study's findings and limits: Exclusion applied to some V segments, including TRBV6-2 and TRBV6-3, as they were indistinguishable.

The PCR employed 60 Vbeta primers together with 13 Jbeta primers. Repertoires were generated with immunoSEQ multiplex PCR, while TCRdb's copy carries only in-frame clones and drops some. The sample holds roughly 130,000 clones, 70% to 80% seen once. With regard to this clone: Antigen: not known.

This CDR3 spans 13 amino acids. The germline gives CDR1 KGHSH, CDR2 LQKENI. V was shortened by 3 bases and J by 4 bases, with 9 bases between the two germline ends. J is TRBJ1-2 and V is TRBV18, with D perhaps TRBD1 (6 bases). The sample comprised PBMCs. The clonotype was recovered from a man between 18 and 35 years old in good health and CMV-seronegative. The CDR3 protein is CASSPEDSYGYTF. CDR3 DNA: TGTGCCAGCTCACCCGAGGACAGCTATGGCTACACCTTC. Full variable domain (outside the CDR3, taken from reference TRBV18 and TRBJ1-2): NAGVMQNPRHLVRRRGQEARLRCSPMKGHSHVYWYRQLPEEGLKFMVYLQKENIIDESGMPKERFSAEFPKEGPSILRIQQVVRGDSAAYFCASSPEDSYGYTFGSGTRLTVV.